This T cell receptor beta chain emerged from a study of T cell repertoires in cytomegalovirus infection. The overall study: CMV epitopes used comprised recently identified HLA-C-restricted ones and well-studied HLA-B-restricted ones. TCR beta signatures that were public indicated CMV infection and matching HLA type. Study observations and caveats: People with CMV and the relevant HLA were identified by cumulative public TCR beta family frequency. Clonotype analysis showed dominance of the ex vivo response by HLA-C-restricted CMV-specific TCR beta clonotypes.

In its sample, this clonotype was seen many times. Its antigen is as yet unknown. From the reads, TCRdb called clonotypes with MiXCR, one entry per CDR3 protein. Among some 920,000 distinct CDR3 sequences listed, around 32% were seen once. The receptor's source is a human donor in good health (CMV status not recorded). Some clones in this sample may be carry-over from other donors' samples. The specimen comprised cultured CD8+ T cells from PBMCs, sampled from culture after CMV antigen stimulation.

The DNA for the CDR3 is TGTGCCAGCAGCTTATGGGCTACAGGCAATGAAAAACTGTTTTTT. Its translation: CASSLWATGNEKLFF. The V call is TRBV7-8, the J call TRBJ1-4; D is possibly TRBD1 (5 bases). Trimming removed 2 bases from V and 5 bases from J, with 12 bases in between. This CDR3 has 15 amino acids. Germline values: CDR1 SGHVS, CDR2 FQNEAQ.